The 11 T cell receptor beta chains given below trace back to one sample, sequenced in a study of blood T cell repertoires in COVID-19. Sequenced by immunoSEQ multiplex PCR; TCRdb stores in-frame clones only, minus some. The top ten hold approximately 3.7% of the sample, which has tens of thousands of clones, 88% seen once. The sample consisted of peripheral blood. These receptors all stem from a human donor in a cohort sampled during active COVID-19.

The chain couples TRBV27 to TRBJ2-7; 9 nucleotides line up with TRBD1. The CDR3 extends over 15 amino acids. Trimming took 6 bases from V and 2 from J; bases not matched to a gene: 8. Germline CDR1 MNHEY, CDR2 SMNVEV (reference sequence). The CDR3 here is CASRRGTGSAYEQYF. CDR3 nucleotides: TGTGCCAGCAGGCGCGGGACAGGGTCCGCCTACGAGCAGTACTTC.

In this sample, this clone turned up a few times. The genes are TRBV7-9 and TRBJ2-3; D not certain. CDR3 length: 13 amino acids. V was pared by 3 bases and J by 5 bases, with 9 bases between. Germline CDR1 SEHNR, CDR2 FQNEAQ (reference sequence). The CDR3: CASSLLLGDTQYF. The CDR3 nucleotides are TGTGCCAGCAGCTTGCTCCTAGGAGATACGCAGTATTTT.

The chain carries TRBV5-1 and TRBJ2-1; perhaps TRBD1 as D (7 bases). The CDR3 totals 15 residues. The germline V gene encodes CDR1 SGHRS and CDR2 YFSETQ. Trimming removed 6 bases at V and 2 bases at J, with 15 bases between. The CDR3 here is CASNWGDRPYNEQFF. The CDR3 coding sequence is TGCGCCAGCAACTGGGGGGACAGACCCTACAATGAGCAGTTCTTC.

This chain connects TRBV3-1 (or the pseudogene TRBV3-2) to TRBJ1-3; D unresolved. Germline CDR1 is LGHDT and CDR2 is YNNKEL (reference sequence). Trimming removed 5 bases at V and 0 bases at J, with 11 bases between. The CDR3 spans 15 residues. CDR3 protein: CASSKGGSSGNTIYF. The DNA for the CDR3 is TGTGCCAGCAGCAAAGGCGGCAGCTCTGGAAACACCATATATTTT.

The chain uses TRBV7-9 and TRBJ1-2, with TRBD1 as a possible D gene (5 bases). This CDR3 has 16 residues. V lost 2 bases, J lost 3 bases, and 16 bases lay in between. The germline CDR1 and CDR2 sequences are SEHNR and FQNEAQ (reference sequence). Here the CDR3 DNA reads TGTGCCAGCAGCTTATTGGGGGGGGATCGGGACTATGGCTACACCTTC. It is translated as CASSLLGGDRDYGYTF.

The V call is TRBV3-1 (or the pseudogene TRBV3-2), the J call TRBJ2-5, with 10 bases matching TRBD2. V gave up 5 bases and J gave up 5 bases; unmatched junction bases: 8. CDR3 length: 15 amino acids. Germline V gene data show CDR1 as LGHDT and CDR2 as YNNKEL (reference sequence). The CDR3: CASSGSGLASETQYF. The CDR3 DNA is TGTGCCAGCAGCGGATCGGGACTAGCGAGTGAGACCCAGTACTTC.

The V and J genes are TRBV19 and TRBJ2-7; possible D gene TRBD1, 5 bases. The CDR3 runs to 13 residues. V shed 5 bases and J shed 3 bases, with 11 bases lying between them. Germline loops: CDR1 LNHDA, CDR2 SQIVND (reference sequence). The CDR3, as DNA: TGTGCCAGTAGTCTGACAGAGCTCTACGAGCAGTACTTC. Protein product: CASSLTELYEQYF.

This sequence joins TRBV4-2 and TRBJ2-1; a weak D match, TRBD1 (6 bases). CDR1 is LGHNA and CDR2 is YNFKEQ in the germline V gene. The CDR3 has 13 amino acids. The ends were cut back, 2 bases at V and 10 bases at J, with 12 bases in the middle. CDR3 residues: CASSQPGTTEQFF. The CDR3 DNA is TGTGCCAGCAGCCAACCAGGGACAACAGAGCAGTTCTTC.

CDR3 in amino acids: CASSLPGQPQHF. The CDR3 bases are TGTGCCAGCAGCCTCCCGGGTCAGCCCCAGCATTTT. The genes are TRBV6-5 and TRBJ1-5; D unresolved. The CDR3 extends over 12 amino acids. With 6 bases removed from V and 6 bases from J, the gap between germline ends came to 9 bases. The germline V gene has CDR1 MNHEY and CDR2 SVGAGI.

The chain employs TRBV6-1 and TRBJ2-1; 10 bases map to TRBD2. The germline CDR1 and CDR2 sequences are MNHNS and SASEGT. V trimming: 3 bases; J trimming: 2 bases; junction bases outside the gene matches: 1. CDR3 length: 15 residues. CDR3 loop: CASSDLAGAYNEQFF. The CDR3, as DNA: TGTGCCAGCAGTGACCTAGCGGGGGCCTACAATGAGCAGTTCTTC.

The chain links TRBV27 to TRBJ2-5; no firm D call. The CDR3 totals 13 residues. The germline CDR1 and CDR2 sequences are MNHEY and SMNVEV (reference sequence). Between the trimmed V and J ends, which lost 6 bases and 2 bases, there was a span of 10 bases. This CDR3 reads CASRPTGQETQYF. As DNA, the CDR3 is TGTGCCAGCAGACCTACGGGTCAAGAGACCCAGTACTTC.